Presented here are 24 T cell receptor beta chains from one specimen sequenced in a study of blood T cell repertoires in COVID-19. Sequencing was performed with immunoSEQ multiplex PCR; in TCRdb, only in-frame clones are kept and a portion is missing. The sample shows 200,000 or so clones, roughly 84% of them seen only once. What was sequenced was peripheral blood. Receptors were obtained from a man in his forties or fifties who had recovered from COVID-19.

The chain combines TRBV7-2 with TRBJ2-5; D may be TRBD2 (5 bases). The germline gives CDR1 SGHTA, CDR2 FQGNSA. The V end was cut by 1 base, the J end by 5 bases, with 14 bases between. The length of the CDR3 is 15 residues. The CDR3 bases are TGTGCCAGCAGCTTAGGTGCTAGCCCGGGGGAGACCCAGTACTTC. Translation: CASSLGASPGETQYF.

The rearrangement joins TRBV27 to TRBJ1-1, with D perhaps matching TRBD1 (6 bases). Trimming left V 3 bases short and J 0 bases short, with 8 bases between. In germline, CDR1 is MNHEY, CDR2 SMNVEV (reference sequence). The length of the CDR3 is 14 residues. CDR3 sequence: CASSLDRMNTEAFF. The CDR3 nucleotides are TGTGCCAGCAGTTTGGACAGAATGAACACTGAAGCTTTCTTT.

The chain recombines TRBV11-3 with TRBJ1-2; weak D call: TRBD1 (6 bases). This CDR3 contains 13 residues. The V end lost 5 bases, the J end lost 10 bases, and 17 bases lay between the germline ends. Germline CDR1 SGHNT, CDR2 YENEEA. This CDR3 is CASSRDGPGDYTF. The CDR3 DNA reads TGTGCCAGCAGCCGGGACGGCCCAGGGGACTACACCTTC.

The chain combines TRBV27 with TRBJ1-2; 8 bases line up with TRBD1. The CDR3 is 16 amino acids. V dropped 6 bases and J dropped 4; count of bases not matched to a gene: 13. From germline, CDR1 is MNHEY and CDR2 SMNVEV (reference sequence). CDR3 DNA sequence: TGTGCCAGCAGAAGGACACCCGGGACAGGACCCTATGGCTACACCTTC. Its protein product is CASRRTPGTGPYGYTF.

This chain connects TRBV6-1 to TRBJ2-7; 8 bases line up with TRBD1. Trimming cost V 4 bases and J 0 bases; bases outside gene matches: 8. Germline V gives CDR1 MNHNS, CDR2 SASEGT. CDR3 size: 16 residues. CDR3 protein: CASSVNPGQVSYEQYF. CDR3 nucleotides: TGTGCCAGCAGTGTCAACCCGGGACAGGTCTCCTACGAGCAGTACTTC.

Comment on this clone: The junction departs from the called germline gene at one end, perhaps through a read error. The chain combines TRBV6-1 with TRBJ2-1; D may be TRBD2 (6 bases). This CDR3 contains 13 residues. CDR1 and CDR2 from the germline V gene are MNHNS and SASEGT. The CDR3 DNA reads TGTGCCAGCAGTGAAGGAGTTAGGGAGGTGGTGCTCTTC. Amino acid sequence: CASSEGVREVVLF.

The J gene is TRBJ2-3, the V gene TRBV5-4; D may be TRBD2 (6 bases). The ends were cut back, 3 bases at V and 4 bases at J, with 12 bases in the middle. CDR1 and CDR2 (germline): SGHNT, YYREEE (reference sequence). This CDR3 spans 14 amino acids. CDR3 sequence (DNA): TGTGCCAGCAGCTCGCGGGACCCCGCAGATACGCAGTATTTT. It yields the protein CASSSRDPADTQYF.

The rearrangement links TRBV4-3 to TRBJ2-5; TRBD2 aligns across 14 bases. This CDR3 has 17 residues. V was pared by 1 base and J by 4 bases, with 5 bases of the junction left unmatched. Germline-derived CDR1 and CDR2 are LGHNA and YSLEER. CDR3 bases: TGCGCCAGCAGCCAAGGCCACGGGACTAGCGGGGGAGAGACCCAGTACTTC. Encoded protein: CASSQGHGTSGGETQYF.

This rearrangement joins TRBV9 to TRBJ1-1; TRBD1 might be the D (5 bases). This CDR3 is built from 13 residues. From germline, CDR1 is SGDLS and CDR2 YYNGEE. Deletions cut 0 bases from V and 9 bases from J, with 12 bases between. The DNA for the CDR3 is TGTGCCAGCAGCGTAGCACCGACAGAGCAAGCTTTCTTT. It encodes CASSVAPTEQAFF.

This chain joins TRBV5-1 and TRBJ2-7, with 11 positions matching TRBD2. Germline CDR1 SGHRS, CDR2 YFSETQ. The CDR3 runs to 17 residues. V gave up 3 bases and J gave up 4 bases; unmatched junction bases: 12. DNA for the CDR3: TGCGCCAGCAGCTACAGGGCGGGGACTAGCGGAACTTACGAGCAGTACTTC. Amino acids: CASSYRAGTSGTYEQYF. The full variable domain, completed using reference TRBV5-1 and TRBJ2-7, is KAGVTQTPRYLIKTRGQQVTLSCSPISGHRSVSWYQQTPGQGLQFLFEYFSETQRNKGNFPGRFSGRQFSNSRSEMNVSTLELGDSALYLCASSYRAGTSGTYEQYFGPGTRLTVT.

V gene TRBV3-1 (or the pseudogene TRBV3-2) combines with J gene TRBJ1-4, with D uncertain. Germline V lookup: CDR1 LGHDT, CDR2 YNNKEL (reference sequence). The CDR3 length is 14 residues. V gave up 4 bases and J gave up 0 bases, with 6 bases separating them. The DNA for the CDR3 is TGTGCCAGCAGCCCCTCCGCAACTAATGAAAAACTGTTTTTT. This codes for CASSPSATNEKLFF.

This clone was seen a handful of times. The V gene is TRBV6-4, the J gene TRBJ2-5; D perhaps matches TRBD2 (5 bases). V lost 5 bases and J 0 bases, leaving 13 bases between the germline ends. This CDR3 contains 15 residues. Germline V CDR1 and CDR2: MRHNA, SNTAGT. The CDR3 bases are TGTGCCAGCAGTCGAGAACTAGGGAACCAAGAGACCCAGTACTTC. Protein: CASSRELGNQETQYF.

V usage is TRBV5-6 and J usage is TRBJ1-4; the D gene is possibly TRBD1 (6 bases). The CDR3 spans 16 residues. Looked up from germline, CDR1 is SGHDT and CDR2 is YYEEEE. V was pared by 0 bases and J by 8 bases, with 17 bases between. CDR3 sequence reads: CASSLGLNREGEKLFF. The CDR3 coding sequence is TGTGCCAGCAGCTTGGGTTTGAACAGGGAGGGAGAAAAACTGTTTTTT.

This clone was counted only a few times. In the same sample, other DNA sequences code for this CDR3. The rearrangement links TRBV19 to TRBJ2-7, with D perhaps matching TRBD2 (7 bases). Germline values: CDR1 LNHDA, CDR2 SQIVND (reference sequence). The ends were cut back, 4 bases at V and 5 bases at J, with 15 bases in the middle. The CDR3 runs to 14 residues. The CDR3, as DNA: TGTGCCAGTAGTAGGGGGGGGGACACCCACGAGCAGTACTTC. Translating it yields CASSRGGDTHEQYF.

The CDR3 sequence is CASSLRWRGQSPLGESYTF. CDR3 sequence (DNA): TGTGCCAGCAGCTTAAGGTGGAGGGGACAGAGCCCTCTCGGGGAGAGCTACACCTTC. The rearrangement uses TRBV7-9 and TRBJ1-2, with 7 bases identical to TRBD1. Germline V CDR1 and CDR2: SEHNR, FQNEAQ (reference sequence). CDR3 length: 19 residues. Unmatched junction bases numbered 24, after V lost 2 bases and J lost 9 bases.

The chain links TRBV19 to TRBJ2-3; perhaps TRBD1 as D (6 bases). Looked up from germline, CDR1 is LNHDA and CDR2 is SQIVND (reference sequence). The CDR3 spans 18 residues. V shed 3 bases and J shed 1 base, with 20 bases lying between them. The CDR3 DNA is TGTGCCAGTAGTATTTTGGGAGAGGCAGGGGATGGCACAGATACGCAGTATTTT. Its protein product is CASSILGEAGDGTDTQYF. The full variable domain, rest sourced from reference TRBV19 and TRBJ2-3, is DGGITQSPKYLFRKEGQNVTLSCEQNLNHDAMYWYRQDPGQGLRLIYYSQIVNDFQKGDIAEGYSVSREKKESFPLTVTSAQKNPTAFYLCASSILGEAGDGTDTQYFGPGTRLTVL.

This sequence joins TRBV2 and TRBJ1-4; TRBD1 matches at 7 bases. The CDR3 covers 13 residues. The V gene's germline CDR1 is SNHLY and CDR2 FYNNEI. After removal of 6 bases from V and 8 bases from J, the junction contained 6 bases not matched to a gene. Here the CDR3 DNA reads TGTGCCAGCAGGTCGGGGACAGTCGAAAAACTGTTTTTT. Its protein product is CASRSGTVEKLFF.

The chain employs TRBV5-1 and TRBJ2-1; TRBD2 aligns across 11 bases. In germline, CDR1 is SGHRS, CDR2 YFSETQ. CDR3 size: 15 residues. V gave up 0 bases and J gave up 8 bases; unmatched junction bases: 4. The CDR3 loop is CASSLELAGVHEQFF. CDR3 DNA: TGCGCCAGCAGCTTGGAACTAGCGGGGGTCCATGAGCAGTTCTTC.

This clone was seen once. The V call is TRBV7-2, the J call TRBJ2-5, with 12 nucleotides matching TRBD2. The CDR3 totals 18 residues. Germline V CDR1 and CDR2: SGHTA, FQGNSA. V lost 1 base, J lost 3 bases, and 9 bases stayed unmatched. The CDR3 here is CASSLGPSGGAYEETQYF. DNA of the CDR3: TGTGCCAGCAGCTTAGGCCCTAGCGGGGGGGCCTACGAAGAGACCCAGTACTTC.

The CDR3 region is CAISVEGANNSPLHF. The CDR3, as DNA: TGTGCCATCAGTGTCGAGGGTGCTAATAATTCACCCCTCCACTTT. This sequence joins TRBV10-3 and TRBJ1-6; the D is unclear. Germline V gives CDR1 ENHRY, CDR2 SYGVKD. The V gene lost 4 bases and the J gene lost 5 bases, with 12 bases spanning the gap. The length of the CDR3 is 15 residues.

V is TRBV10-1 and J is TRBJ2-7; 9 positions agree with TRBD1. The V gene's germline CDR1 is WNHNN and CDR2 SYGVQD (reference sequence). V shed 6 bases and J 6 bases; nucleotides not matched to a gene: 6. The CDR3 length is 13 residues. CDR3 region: CASRPGTGSEQYF. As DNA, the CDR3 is TGCGCCAGCAGACCGGGGACAGGGAGCGAGCAGTACTTC.

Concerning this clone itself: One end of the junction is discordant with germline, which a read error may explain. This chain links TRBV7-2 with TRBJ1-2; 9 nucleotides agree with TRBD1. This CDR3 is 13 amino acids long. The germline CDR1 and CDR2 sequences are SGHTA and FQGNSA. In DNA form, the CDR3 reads TGTGCCAGCAGCTTAGACAGGGGGCGTCAAGAAGCCTTC. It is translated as CASSLDRGRQEAF.

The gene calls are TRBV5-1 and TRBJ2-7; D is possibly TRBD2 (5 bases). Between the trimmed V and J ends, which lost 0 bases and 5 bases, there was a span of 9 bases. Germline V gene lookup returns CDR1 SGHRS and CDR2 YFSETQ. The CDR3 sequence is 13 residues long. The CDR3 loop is CASSLGEGHEQYF. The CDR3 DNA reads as TGCGCCAGCAGCTTGGGCGAGGGTCACGAGCAGTACTTC.

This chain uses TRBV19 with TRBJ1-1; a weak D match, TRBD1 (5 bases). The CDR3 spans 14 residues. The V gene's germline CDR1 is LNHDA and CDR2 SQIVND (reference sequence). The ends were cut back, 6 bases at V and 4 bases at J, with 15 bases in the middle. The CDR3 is CASSGWGGSTEAFF. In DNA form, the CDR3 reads TGTGCCAGTAGCGGATGGGGGGGAAGCACTGAAGCTTTCTTT.